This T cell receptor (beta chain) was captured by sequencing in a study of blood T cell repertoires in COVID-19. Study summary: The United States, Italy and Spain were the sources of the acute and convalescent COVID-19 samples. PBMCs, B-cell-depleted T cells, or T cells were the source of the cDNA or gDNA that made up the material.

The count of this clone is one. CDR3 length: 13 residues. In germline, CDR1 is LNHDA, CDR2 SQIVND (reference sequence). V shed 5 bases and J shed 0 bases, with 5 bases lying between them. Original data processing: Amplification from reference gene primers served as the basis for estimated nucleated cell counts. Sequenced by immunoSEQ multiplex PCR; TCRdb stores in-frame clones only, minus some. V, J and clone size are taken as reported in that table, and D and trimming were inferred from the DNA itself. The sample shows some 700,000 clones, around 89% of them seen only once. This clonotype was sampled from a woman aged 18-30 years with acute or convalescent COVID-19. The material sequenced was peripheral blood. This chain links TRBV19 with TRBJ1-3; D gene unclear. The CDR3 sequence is CASSFSSGNTIYF. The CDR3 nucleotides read TGTGCCAGTAGTTTCAGCTCTGGAAACACCATATATTTT.